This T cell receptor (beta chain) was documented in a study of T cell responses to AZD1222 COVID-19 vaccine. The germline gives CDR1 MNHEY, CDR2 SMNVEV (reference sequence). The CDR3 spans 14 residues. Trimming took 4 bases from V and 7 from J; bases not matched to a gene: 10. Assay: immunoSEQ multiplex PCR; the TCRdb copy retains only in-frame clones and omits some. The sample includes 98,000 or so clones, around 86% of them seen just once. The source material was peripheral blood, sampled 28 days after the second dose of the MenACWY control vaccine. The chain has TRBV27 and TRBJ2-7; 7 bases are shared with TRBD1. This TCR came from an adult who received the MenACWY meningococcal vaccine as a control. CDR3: CASSYTGQSREQYF. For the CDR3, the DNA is TGTGCCAGCAGTTATACGGGACAGAGTAGGGAGCAGTACTTC.